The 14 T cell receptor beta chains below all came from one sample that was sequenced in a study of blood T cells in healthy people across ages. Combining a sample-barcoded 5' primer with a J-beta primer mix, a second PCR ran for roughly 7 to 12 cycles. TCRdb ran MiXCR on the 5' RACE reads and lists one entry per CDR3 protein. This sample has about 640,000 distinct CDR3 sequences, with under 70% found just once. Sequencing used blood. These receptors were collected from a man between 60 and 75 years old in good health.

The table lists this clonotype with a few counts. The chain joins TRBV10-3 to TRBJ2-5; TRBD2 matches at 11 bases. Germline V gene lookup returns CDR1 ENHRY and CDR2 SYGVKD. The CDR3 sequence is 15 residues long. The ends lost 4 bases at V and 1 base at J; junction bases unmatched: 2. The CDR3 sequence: CAISVSGGAQETQYF. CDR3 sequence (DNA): TGTGCCATCAGTGTTAGCGGGGGGGCCCAAGAGACCCAGTACTTC.

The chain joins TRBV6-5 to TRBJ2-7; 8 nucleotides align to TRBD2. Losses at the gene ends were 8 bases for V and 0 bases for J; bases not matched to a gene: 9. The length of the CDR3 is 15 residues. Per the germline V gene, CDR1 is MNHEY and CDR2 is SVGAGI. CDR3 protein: CASPNTGLDSYEQYF. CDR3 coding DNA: TGTGCCAGCCCCAACACGGGACTAGACTCCTACGAGCAGTACTTC.

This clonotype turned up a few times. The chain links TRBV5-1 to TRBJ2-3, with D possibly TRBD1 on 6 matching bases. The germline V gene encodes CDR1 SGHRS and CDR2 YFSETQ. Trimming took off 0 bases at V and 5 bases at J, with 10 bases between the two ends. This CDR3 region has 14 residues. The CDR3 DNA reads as TGCGCCAGCAGCTTGGACAGGGTGCTAGATACGCAGTATTTT. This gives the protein CASSLDRVLDTQYF.

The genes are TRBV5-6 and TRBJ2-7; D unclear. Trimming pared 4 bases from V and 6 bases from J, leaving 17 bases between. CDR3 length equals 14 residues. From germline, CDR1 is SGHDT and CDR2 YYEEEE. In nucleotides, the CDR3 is TGTGCCAGCAGCCCAAGGAACTTGCCCGCCGAGCAGTACTTC. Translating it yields CASSPRNLPAEQYF.

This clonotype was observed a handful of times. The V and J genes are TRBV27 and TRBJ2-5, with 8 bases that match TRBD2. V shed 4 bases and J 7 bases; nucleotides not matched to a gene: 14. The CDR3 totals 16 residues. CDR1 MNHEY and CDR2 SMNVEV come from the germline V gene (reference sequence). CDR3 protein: CASSSTGTSGGGTQYF. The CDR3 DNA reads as TGTGCCAGCAGTTCCACCGGGACCAGCGGGGGTGGGACCCAGTACTTC.

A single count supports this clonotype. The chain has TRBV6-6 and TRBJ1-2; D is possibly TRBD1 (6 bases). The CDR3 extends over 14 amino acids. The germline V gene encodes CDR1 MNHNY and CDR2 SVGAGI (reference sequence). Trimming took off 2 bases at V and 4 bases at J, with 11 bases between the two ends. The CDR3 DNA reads TGTGCCAGCAGTTACACAGGGATCTCCTATGGCTACACCTTC. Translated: CASSYTGISYGYTF.

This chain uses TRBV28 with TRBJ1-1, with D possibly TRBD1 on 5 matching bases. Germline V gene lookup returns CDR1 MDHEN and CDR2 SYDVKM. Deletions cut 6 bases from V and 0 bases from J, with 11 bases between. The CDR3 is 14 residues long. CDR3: CASSLRGVNTEAFF. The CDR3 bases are TGTGCCAGCAGCTTAAGAGGGGTGAACACTGAAGCTTTCTTT.

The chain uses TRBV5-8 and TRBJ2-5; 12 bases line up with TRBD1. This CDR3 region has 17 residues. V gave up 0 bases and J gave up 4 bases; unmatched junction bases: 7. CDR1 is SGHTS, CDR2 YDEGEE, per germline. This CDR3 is CASSLGRDRGLVETQYF. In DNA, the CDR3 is TGTGCCAGCAGCTTGGGTCGGGACAGGGGGCTCGTAGAGACCCAGTACTTC.

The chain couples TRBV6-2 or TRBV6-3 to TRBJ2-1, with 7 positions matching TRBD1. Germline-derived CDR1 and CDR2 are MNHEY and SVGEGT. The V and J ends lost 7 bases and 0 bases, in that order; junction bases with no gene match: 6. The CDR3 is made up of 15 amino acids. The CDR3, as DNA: TGTGCCAGCACCAAACAGGGGTCCTCCTACAATGAGCAGTTCTTC. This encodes CASTKQGSSYNEQFF.

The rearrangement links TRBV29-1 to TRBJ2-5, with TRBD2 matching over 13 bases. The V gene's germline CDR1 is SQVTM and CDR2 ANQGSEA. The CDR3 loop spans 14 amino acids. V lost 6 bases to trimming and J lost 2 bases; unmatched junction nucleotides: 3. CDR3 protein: CSVTSGGDQETQYF. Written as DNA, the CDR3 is TGCAGCGTCACTAGCGGGGGGGATCAAGAGACCCAGTACTTC. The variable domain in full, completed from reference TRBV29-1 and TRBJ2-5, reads SAVISQKPSRDICQRGTSLTIQCQVDSQVTMMFWYRQQPGQSLTLIATANQGSEATYESGFVIDKFPISRPNLTFSTLTVSNMSPEDSSIYLCSVTSGGDQETQYFGPGTRLLVL.

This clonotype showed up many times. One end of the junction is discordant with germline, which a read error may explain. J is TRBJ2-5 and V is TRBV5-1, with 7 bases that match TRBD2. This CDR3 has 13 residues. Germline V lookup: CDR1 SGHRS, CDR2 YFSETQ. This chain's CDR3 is CASSLARGETQYF. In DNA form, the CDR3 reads TGTGCCAGCAGTTTAGCGCGGGGGGAGACCCAGTACTTC.

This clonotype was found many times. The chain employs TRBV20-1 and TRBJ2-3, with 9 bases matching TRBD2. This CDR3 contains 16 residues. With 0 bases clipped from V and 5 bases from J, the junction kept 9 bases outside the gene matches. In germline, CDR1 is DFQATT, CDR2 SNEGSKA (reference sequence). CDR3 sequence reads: CSARDRLAAEVDTQYF. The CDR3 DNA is TGCAGTGCTAGAGACCGACTAGCGGCAGAGGTAGATACGCAGTATTTT.

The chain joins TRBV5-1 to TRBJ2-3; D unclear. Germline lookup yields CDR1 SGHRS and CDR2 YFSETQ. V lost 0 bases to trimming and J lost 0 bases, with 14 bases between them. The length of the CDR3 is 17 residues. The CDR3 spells CASSLGTGGTSTDTQYF. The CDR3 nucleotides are TGCGCCAGCAGCTTGGGTACGGGCGGAACTAGCACAGATACGCAGTATTTT.

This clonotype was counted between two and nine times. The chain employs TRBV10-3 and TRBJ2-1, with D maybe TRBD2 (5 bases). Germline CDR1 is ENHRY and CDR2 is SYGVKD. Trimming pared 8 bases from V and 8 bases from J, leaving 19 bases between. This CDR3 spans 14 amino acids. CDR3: CAISRTPPRDEQFF. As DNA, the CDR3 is TGTGCCATCTCTAGGACTCCACCTAGAGATGAGCAGTTCTTC.